The source of this TCR beta chain is a study of cytomegalovirus exposure and HLA in healthy donors. The study, taken as a whole, reports: Later work found most CMV-associated TCR beta chains apparently HLA-restricted. It has been reported that TCR beta sequences accurately predicted the HLA-A and HLA-B alleles of most subjects. Earlier analysis looked at TCR beta V segments, and most were productive about 87% or about 30% of the time.

Trimming at V came to 8 bases and at J to 0 bases, leaving 18 bases not matched to a gene. The CDR3 totals 19 residues. Germline CDR1 and CDR2: SNHLY and FYNNEI. It was with 60 Vbeta and 13 Jbeta primers that the PCR ran. Clones were read by immunoSEQ multiplex PCR, and TCRdb kept only the in-frame ones, dropping some. The sample lists 110,000 to 150,000 clones; roughly 75% were seen once. Remarks on this clone: Its antigen is unidentified.

The sample comprised PBMCs. The receptor's source is a man aged 35 to 55 in good health and CMV-seropositive. The chain carries TRBV2 and TRBJ1-1; 10 bases line up with TRBD1. CDR3 residues: CASRSPPGTGAGLNTEAFF. CDR3 nucleotides: TGTGCCAGCCGATCCCCCCCAGGGACAGGGGCGGGTTTGAACACTGAAGCTTTCTTT.